A single sample gave rise to the 32 T cell receptor beta chains below, sequenced in a study of human T cells and chemical hapten exposure. TCRdb processed the RACE reads anew with MiXCR; each CDR3 protein has one entry. The sample has 350,000 to 400,000 distinct CDR3 sequences, around 6% seen once; the top ten hold 4.5% to 6%. The time point here: patch test 2, 6 weeks after DPC sensitization. Treatment given: therapeutic diphenylcyclopropenone sensitization with weekly scalp DPC. The source material was whole blood, sampled in connection with sensitization to the hapten diphenylcyclopropenone (DPC). Receptor source: a woman younger than 30 with alopecia areata. Some clones in this sample may be carry-over from other donors' samples.

This clonotype was observed many times. V gene TRBV6-1 combines with J gene TRBJ1-2; no definite D call. Germline CDR1 is MNHNS and CDR2 is SASEGT. CDR3 length: 12 residues. Trimming removed 6 bases from V and 2 bases from J, with 7 bases in between. In DNA form, the CDR3 reads TGTGCCAGCAGGACTAACAACTATGGCTACACCTTC. It translates to CASRTNNYGYTF.

This sequence joins TRBV6-5 and TRBJ2-7, with no clear D. The CDR3 has 13 amino acids. Germline CDR1 and CDR2: MNHEY and SVGAGI. Between the trimmed V and J ends, which lost 0 bases and 6 bases, there was a span of 9 bases. The CDR3 coding sequence is TGTGCCAGCAGTTACTCCCCCTCTCGCGAGCAGTACTTC. This gives the protein CASSYSPSREQYF.

This clonotype was observed at least ten times. V usage is TRBV7-3 and J usage is TRBJ1-6; D not certain. The CDR3 totals 13 residues. Trimming pared 5 bases from V and 7 bases from J, leaving 9 bases between. Germline V gene sequence: CDR1 SGHTA, CDR2 FQGTGA. CDR3 nucleotide sequence: TGTGCCAGCAGCCCCGGGATCAATTCACCCCTCCACTTT. This gives the protein CASSPGINSPLHF.

The V and J genes are TRBV6-2 or TRBV6-3 and TRBJ2-3; TRBD2 aligns across 10 bases. Germline values: CDR1 MNHEY, CDR2 SVGEGT. The CDR3 totals 18 residues. The V segment lost 0 bases and the J segment 1 base; nucleotides outside the gene matches: 7. The CDR3 DNA reads as TGTGCCAGCAGTTACTCCGGCCTAGCGGGGGCCGGCACAGATACGCAGTATTTT. Its translation: CASSYSGLAGAGTDTQYF.

This chain connects TRBV12-3 or TRBV12-4 to TRBJ1-5, with TRBD1 as a possible D gene (5 bases). Trimming took 5 bases from V and 5 from J, leaving 13 bases between them. The CDR3 is made up of 14 amino acids. As DNA, the CDR3 is TGTGCCAGCAGTCATACAGGTTACCATCAGCCCCAGCATTTT. As protein: CASSHTGYHQPQHF.

This clonotype was picked up many times. The rearrangement joins TRBV7-8 to TRBJ1-2; TRBD1 is a possible D gene (6 bases). The CDR3 runs 13 residues. CDR1 is SGHVS and CDR2 is FQNEAQ in the germline V gene. Trimming stripped 4 bases from V and 6 bases from J, with 12 bases between. The CDR3 loop reads CASSWGGGDGYTF. The CDR3 bases are TGTGCCAGCAGCTGGGGAGGGGGTGATGGCTACACCTTC. Supplemented by reference TRBV7-8 and TRBJ1-2, the full variable domain reads GAGVSQSPRYKVAKRGQDVALRCDPISGHVSLFWYQQALGQGPEFLTYFQNEAQLDKSGLPSDRFFAERPEGSVSTLKIQRTQQEDSAVYLCASSWGGGDGYTFGSGTRLTVV.

The table lists this clonotype with many counts. V gene TRBV29-1 combines with J gene TRBJ2-3; D perhaps matches TRBD2 (6 bases). The germline gives CDR1 SQVTM, CDR2 ANQGSEA. This CDR3 region has 14 residues. V lost 6 bases and J lost 2, with 15 bases in between. DNA of the CDR3: TGCAGCGTCGCCGGAGGGGCGGTCACAGATACGCAGTATTTT. Translated, it gives CSVAGGAVTDTQYF.

A few counts support this clonotype. This chain uses TRBV3-1 with TRBJ2-5; possibly TRBD2 for D (5 bases). CDR1 and CDR2 (germline): LGHDT, YNNKEL (reference sequence). V lost 1 base, J lost 1 base, and 7 bases lay in between. This CDR3 comprises 14 residues. CDR3 bases: TGTGCCAGCAGCCAAGCCAGCGGCCAAGAGACCCAGTACTTC. This codes for CASSQASGQETQYF.

In its sample, this clonotype was seen many times. This chain links TRBV21-1 with TRBJ1-4. TRBV21-1 is noted as a pseudogene. The CDR3 has 14 amino acids. Here the CDR3 reads CASSKEKGPEKLFF. CDR3 coding DNA: TGTGCCAGCAGCAAGGAGAAAGGGCCTGAAAAACTGTTTTTT.

This clonotype was counted at least ten times. CDR3 residues: CSAVGHYNSPLHF. The CDR3 DNA sequence: TGCAGTGCAGTTGGACACTATAATTCACCCCTCCACTTT. The rearrangement links TRBV20-1 to TRBJ1-6; possible D gene TRBD1, 5 bases. V lost 6 bases and J 3 bases, leaving 9 bases between the germline ends. The CDR3 spans 13 residues. The germline CDR1 and CDR2 sequences are DFQATT and SNEGSKA (reference sequence).

This clonotype occurred a few times. V is TRBV20-1 and J is TRBJ2-3, with D uncertain. Germline-derived CDR1 and CDR2 are DFQATT and SNEGSKA (reference sequence). V gave up 3 bases and J gave up 0 bases, with 13 bases separating them. This CDR3 has 15 amino acids. CDR3 bases: TGCAGTGCTAGTAGCCCCAGGTCTAGCACAGATACGCAGTATTTT. Amino acid sequence: CSASSPRSSTDTQYF.

This clonotype was detected only a few times. This chain uses TRBV25-1 with TRBJ2-5; D remains unclear. The CDR3 extends over 17 amino acids. Per the germline V gene, CDR1 is MGHDK and CDR2 is SYGVNS. Trimming cost V 2 bases and J 2 bases, with 18 bases left between them. CDR3 amino acids: CASSEKETDGLQETQYF. The CDR3 DNA reads TGTGCCAGCAGTGAAAAGGAGACGGACGGCCTTCAAGAGACCCAGTACTTC. Complete variable domain (other parts from reference TRBV25-1 and TRBJ2-5): EADIYQTPRYLVIGTGKKITLECSQTMGHDKMYWYQQDPGMELHLIHYSYGVNSTEKGDLSSESTVSRIRTEHFPLTLESARPSHTSQYLCASSEKETDGLQETQYFGPGTRLLVL.

At least ten counts were recorded for this clonotype. The gene calls are TRBV9 and TRBJ2-3, with D perhaps matching TRBD2 (6 bases). The CDR3 runs to 13 residues. Looked up from germline, CDR1 is SGDLS and CDR2 is YYNGEE. V was pared by 3 bases and J by 1 base, with 6 bases between. The DNA of the CDR3 is TGTGCCAGCAGCGCGGGGGGCACAGATACGCAGTATTTT. It translates to CASSAGGTDTQYF.

In this sample, this clonotype is medium-sized (0.01 to 0.1%). The chain uses TRBV6-5 and TRBJ1-1; D remains unclear. Trimming stripped 7 bases from V and 3 bases from J, with 12 bases between. This CDR3 is 13 amino acids long. Germline CDR1 MNHEY, CDR2 SVGAGI. The CDR3 bases are TGTGCCAGCACATACGGGGAGGACACTGAAGCTTTCTTT. It is translated as CASTYGEDTEAFF.

This clonotype was counted at least ten times. The chain couples TRBV28 to TRBJ1-2; the D is unclear. This CDR3 region has 14 residues. Germline V gene lookup returns CDR1 MDHEN and CDR2 SYDVKM. V was clipped by 6 bases and J by 8 bases, with 19 bases between them. The CDR3 loop is CASRLTDRPSGYTF. CDR3 DNA sequence: TGTGCCAGCAGACTCACGGATCGCCCTTCAGGCTACACCTTC.

Ten or more counts support this clonotype. The V and J genes are TRBV4-3 and TRBJ1-2, with D hard to call. Germline V gives CDR1 LGHNA, CDR2 YSLEER. The CDR3 consists of 15 residues. Between the trimmed V and J ends, which lost 1 base and 4 bases, there was a span of 13 bases. For the CDR3, the DNA is TGCGCCAGCAGCCAAGGAGCCGGACTGGGCTATGGCTACACCTTC. Protein sequence: CASSQGAGLGYGYTF.

This chain uses TRBV6-4 with TRBJ2-1; possibly TRBD1 for D (5 bases). The CDR3 spans 16 residues. V was shortened by 0 bases and J by 10 bases, with 19 bases between the two germline ends. Germline CDR1 MRHNA, CDR2 SNTAGT. CDR3 DNA sequence: TGTGCCAGCAGTGACTCCTCGGCAGGGTACCCCCCAGAGCAGTTCTTC. This codes for CASSDSSAGYPPEQFF.

This clonotype was detected a few times. The chain is built from TRBV29-1 and TRBJ2-2, with TRBD2 matching 7 bases. V shed 4 bases and J 1 base; nucleotides not matched to a gene: 3. The CDR3 sequence is 14 residues long. Germline V gene sequence: CDR1 SQVTM, CDR2 ANQGSEA. The CDR3 is CSVGGGGNTGELFF. CDR3 DNA: TGCAGCGTTGGTGGCGGGGGGAACACCGGGGAGCTGTTTTTT.

This clonotype was counted ten times or more. The chain joins TRBV12-3 or TRBV12-4 to TRBJ2-7; D might be TRBD2 (7 bases). This CDR3 comprises 12 residues. The V end was cut by 5 bases, the J end by 6 bases, with 11 bases between. The DNA of the CDR3 is TGTGCCAGCAGTCCACGGGGGGCCGAGCAGTACTTC. This sequence encodes CASSPRGAEQYF.

J is TRBJ2-1 and V is TRBV6-5; 7 bases align to TRBD2. Germline V CDR1 and CDR2: MNHEY, SVGAGI. The length of the CDR3 is 14 residues. V lost 4 bases, J lost 5 bases, and 5 bases stayed unmatched. The CDR3 region is CASSWVGGNNEQFF. The CDR3, as DNA: TGTGCCAGCAGTTGGGTGGGGGGGAACAATGAGCAGTTCTTC.

This clonotype has just a few counts. The rearrangement uses TRBV21-1 and TRBJ1-4. TRBV21-1 is annotated as a pseudogene. The CDR3 spans 17 residues. The CDR3 protein is CASKQQRGLTTNEKLFF. CDR3 in DNA: TGTGCCAGCAAGCAACAGCGGGGACTCACAACTAATGAAAAACTGTTTTTT.

V is TRBV11-2 and J is TRBJ2-3; TRBD2 matches at 7 bases. V shed 3 bases and J 1 base; nucleotides not matched to a gene: 7. Germline-derived CDR1 and CDR2 are SGHAT and FQNNGV. The length of the CDR3 is 16 residues. The CDR3 protein is CASSFRRGGGTDTQYF. The CDR3, as DNA: TGTGCCAGCAGCTTTAGGCGGGGAGGGGGCACAGATACGCAGTATTTT.

This clonotype was counted at least ten times. V and J are TRBV7-9 and TRBJ1-2; 10 nucleotides agree with TRBD1. The CDR3 loop spans 14 amino acids. V trimming: 8 bases; J trimming: 2 bases; junction bases outside the gene matches: 5. CDR1 and CDR2 from the germline V gene are SEHNR and FQNEAQ (reference sequence). CDR3 DNA: TGTGCCAGCGCAGGGACAGGGGCCAACTATGGCTACACCTTC. Protein sequence: CASAGTGANYGYTF.

This clonotype was observed many times. This chain links TRBV4-3 with TRBJ1-1; D is possibly TRBD1 (5 bases). This CDR3 contains 13 residues. The germline gives CDR1 LGHNA, CDR2 YSLEER. Trimming removed 0 bases at V and 8 bases at J, with 10 bases between. CDR3 residues: CASSQEGTREAFF. Written as DNA, the CDR3 is TGCGCCAGCAGCCAAGAGGGGACCAGGGAAGCTTTCTTT.

In its sample, this clonotype was seen a few times. The chain joins TRBV6-2 or TRBV6-3 to TRBJ2-2; 11 nucleotides line up with TRBD2. Trimming cost V 8 bases and J 5 bases; bases outside gene matches: 1. The CDR3 extends over 13 amino acids. The V gene's germline CDR1 is MNHEY and CDR2 SVGEGT. The CDR3 coding sequence is TGTGCCAGCGGGACTAGCGGAACCGGGGAGCTGTTTTTT. As protein: CASGTSGTGELFF.

This clonotype was observed a handful of times. The chain recombines TRBV5-1 with TRBJ2-6; 7 bases are shared with TRBD1. Germline CDR1 reads SGHRS; CDR2 reads YFSETQ. The CDR3 loop spans 17 amino acids. J gave up 3 bases and V 6 bases, and 12 bases lay outside the gene matches. CDR3 nucleotides: TGCGCCAGCACCCTACACAGGGGAACGTATGGGGCCAACGTCCTGACTTTC. Translation: CASTLHRGTYGANVLTF.

This clonotype showed up many times. V is TRBV29-1 and J is TRBJ1-2; D is perhaps TRBD1 (6 bases). The length of the CDR3 is 12 residues. Deletions cut 4 bases from V and 9 bases from J, with 15 bases between. CDR1 SQVTM and CDR2 ANQGSEA come from the germline V gene. CDR3 protein: CSVVPPDSRYTF. CDR3 DNA: TGCAGCGTTGTCCCCCCGGACAGCCGCTACACCTTC.

This clonotype was counted only a few times. J is TRBJ2-3 and V is TRBV7-2, with D hard to call. V shed 0 bases and J shed 4 bases, with 14 bases lying between them. The CDR3 has 16 residues. Germline values: CDR1 SGHTA, CDR2 FQGNSA. CDR3 sequence (DNA): TGTGCCAGCAGCTTAGCGCTCCTCTCCCCCCCAGATACGCAGTATTTT. Amino acids: CASSLALLSPPDTQYF.

This clonotype came up many times. The chain carries TRBV27 and TRBJ1-5; D possibly corresponds to TRBD1 (6 bases). The germline V and J ends were trimmed by 3 bases and 6 bases, with 15 bases remaining between them. The germline V gene encodes CDR1 MNHEY and CDR2 SMNVEV (reference sequence). This CDR3 comprises 15 residues. The CDR3, as DNA: TGTGCCAGCAGTTTTTCCAGGGGCTTCAGTCAGCCCCAGCATTTT. Its protein is CASSFSRGFSQPQHF.

This clonotype was observed many times. V gene TRBV7-9 combines with J gene TRBJ1-3; no clear D gene. The ends were cut back, 3 bases at V and 7 bases at J, with 19 bases in the middle. The CDR3 has 16 amino acids. Germline assignment: CDR1 SEHNR and CDR2 FQNEAQ (reference sequence). The CDR3, as DNA: TGTGCCAGCAGCTTCTCTAACCTACGGGTTCGGAACACCATATATTTT. Protein product: CASSFSNLRVRNTIYF.

This clonotype was detected only a few times. The gene calls are TRBV5-8 and TRBJ1-4; weak D call: TRBD1 (6 bases). The CDR3 has 14 residues. Germline CDR1 SGHTS, CDR2 YDEGEE. V lost 1 base and J 6 bases, leaving 10 bases between the germline ends. The CDR3 loop is CASSLPRTDEKLFF. The DNA for the CDR3 is TGTGCCAGCAGCTTGCCCCGGACAGATGAAAAACTGTTTTTT.

This chain connects TRBV2 to TRBJ2-3; weak D call: TRBD2 (6 bases). The V gene's germline CDR1 is SNHLY and CDR2 FYNNEI. This CDR3 contains 14 residues. V was pared by 5 bases and J by 4 bases, with 13 bases between. CDR3: CASSLDYPADTQYF. The CDR3 region has the DNA TGTGCCAGCAGTCTGGACTACCCGGCAGATACGCAGTATTTT.